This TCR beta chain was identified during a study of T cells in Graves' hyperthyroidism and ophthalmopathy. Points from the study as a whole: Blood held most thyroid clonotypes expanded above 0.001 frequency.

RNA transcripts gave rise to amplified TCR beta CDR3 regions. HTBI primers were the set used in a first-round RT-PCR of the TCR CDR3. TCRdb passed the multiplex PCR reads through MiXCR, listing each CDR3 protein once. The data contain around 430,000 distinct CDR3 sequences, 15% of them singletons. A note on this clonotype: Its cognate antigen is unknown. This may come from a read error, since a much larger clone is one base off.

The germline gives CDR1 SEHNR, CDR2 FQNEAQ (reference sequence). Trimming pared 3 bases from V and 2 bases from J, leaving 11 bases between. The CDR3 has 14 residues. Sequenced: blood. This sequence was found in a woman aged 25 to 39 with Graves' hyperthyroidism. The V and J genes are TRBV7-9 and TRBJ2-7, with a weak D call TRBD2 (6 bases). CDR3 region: CASSFEGTAYEQYF. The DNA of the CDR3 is TGTGCCAGCAGCTTCGAGGGGACTGCCTACGAGCAGTACTTC. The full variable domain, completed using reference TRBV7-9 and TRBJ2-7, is DTGVSQNPRHKITKRGQNVTFRCDPISEHNRLYWYRQTLGQGPEFLTYFQNEAQLEKSRLLSDRFSAERPKGSFSTLEIQRTEQGDSAMYLCASSFEGTAYEQYFGPGTRLTVT.